The T cell receptor beta chain under discussion was sequenced for a study of shared clonotypes between healthy human individuals. In the study's own analysis: For the immunoSEQ data, sequences were junction-only without quality scores, so filtering differed. The repertoire was sequenced with immunoSEQ multiplex PCR; TCRdb's copy has only in-frame clones and lacks some. The V and J calls and the clone size are those of that table, but D and trimming were determined from the DNA. The data hold about 490,000 clones, with over 60% observed a single time. Trimming pared 5 bases from V and 5 bases from J, leaving 15 bases between. The germline gives CDR1 LNHDA, CDR2 SQIVND (reference sequence). The CDR3 extends over 14 amino acids. The study enrolled healthy HIV-negative adults without recent acute infections or vaccinations as donors.

This chain links TRBV19 with TRBJ2-5, with D tentatively TRBD2 (5 bases). This TCR derives from a woman between 40 and 50 years old in good health. Some clones in this sample may be carry-over from other donors' samples. The sample consisted of PBMCs. The DNA of the CDR3 is TGTGCCAGTAGTGCGGGTCCTTTACGGGAGACCCAGTACTTC. The encoded protein is CASSAGPLRETQYF.